Presented here are 8 T cell receptor beta chains from one specimen sequenced in a study of blood T cell repertoires in COVID-19. The protocol was immunoSEQ multiplex PCR, while the TCRdb copy is restricted to in-frame clones and leaves out a portion. Of under 250,000 clones in the sample, roughly 90% were seen once. Material for sequencing was peripheral blood. These receptors were taken from a man aged 55 to 70 with COVID-19, enrolled during active disease.

J is TRBJ2-1 and V is TRBV5-1; 10 nucleotides agree with TRBD2. Germline V gene lookup returns CDR1 SGHRS and CDR2 YFSETQ. The CDR3 consists of 17 residues. The V gene end was trimmed by 3 bases and the J gene end by 0 bases; junction bases not matched to a gene: 6. The CDR3 nucleotides read TGCGCCAGCAGCTCCGGTAGCGGGGGGAGCTCCTACAATGAGCAGTTCTTC. Translated, it gives CASSSGSGGSSYNEQFF.

There are a few counts of this clone. This chain uses TRBV27 with TRBJ1-1; D is undetermined. This CDR3 comprises 14 residues. Germline CDR1 reads MNHEY; CDR2 reads SMNVEV (reference sequence). The V end lost 5 bases, the J end lost 4 bases, and 14 bases lay between the germline ends. This CDR3 is CASSLRHPFTEAFF. Written as DNA, the CDR3 is TGTGCCAGCAGTCTTCGACACCCCTTCACTGAAGCTTTCTTT.

The chain couples TRBV11-2 to TRBJ1-1; D may be TRBD1 (6 bases). Trimming stripped 5 bases from V and 2 bases from J, with 15 bases between. Per germline, CDR1 SGHAT and CDR2 FQNNGV. CDR3 length: 15 amino acids. The CDR3 region has the DNA TGTGCCAGCAGCGCGCCCGGGACACGCAACACTGAAGCTTTCTTT. Translating gives CASSAPGTRNTEAFF. Combining the CDR3 with reference TRBV11-2 and TRBJ1-1 gives the whole variable domain EAGVAQSPRYKIIEKRQSVAFWCNPISGHATLYWYQQILGQGPKLLIQFQNNGVVDDSQLPKDRFSAERLKGVDSTLKIQPAKLEDSAVYLCASSAPGTRNTEAFFGQGTRLTVV.

The CDR3 sequence is CASSFLGQGGAEAFF. The CDR3 DNA sequence: TGTGCCAGCAGCTTCCTAGGGCAGGGTGGGGCTGAAGCTTTCTTT. The chain employs TRBV7-9 and TRBJ1-1; D possibly corresponds to TRBD1 (5 bases). The CDR3 extends over 15 amino acids. Germline CDR1 reads SEHNR; CDR2 reads FQNEAQ (reference sequence). The germline V and J ends were trimmed by 3 bases and 6 bases, with 17 bases remaining between them.

The V and J genes are TRBV7-6 and TRBJ2-7; the D is unclear. This CDR3 region has 15 residues. The germline CDR1 and CDR2 sequences are SGHVS and FNYEAQ. V lost 2 bases and J 0 bases, leaving 11 bases between the germline ends. The CDR3 DNA sequence: TGTGCCAGCAGCTTAACTGACACAAGCTCCTACGAGCAGTACTTC. Translated, it gives CASSLTDTSSYEQYF. Using reference TRBV7-6 and TRBJ2-7 for the parts outside the CDR3, the full variable domain is GAGVSQSPRYKVTKRGQDVALRCDPISGHVSLYWYRQALGQGPEFLTYFNYEAQQDKSGLPNDRFSAERPEGSISTLTIQRTEQRDSAMYRCASSLTDTSSYEQYFGPGTRLTVT.

The gene calls are TRBV3-1 (or the pseudogene TRBV3-2) and TRBJ1-1; D gene unclear. The ends were cut back, 4 bases at V and 1 base at J, with 10 bases in the middle. There are 14 residues in the CDR3. Germline V lookup: CDR1 LGHDT, CDR2 YNNKEL (reference sequence). For the CDR3, the DNA is TGTGCCAGCAGCCGGTTCGGAGGGAACACTGAAGCTTTCTTT. Translated, it gives CASSRFGGNTEAFF.

CDR3 sequence (DNA): TGCGTAATCTCGACTAGCTCGACCTACGAGCAGTACTTC. Its protein is CVISTSSTYEQYF. The rearrangement uses TRBV29-1 and TRBJ2-7; 7 bases line up with TRBD2. The CDR3 runs to 13 residues. Germline V gives CDR1 SQVTM, CDR2 ANQGSEA.

The chain combines TRBV4-2 with TRBJ2-3; D gene unclear. Trimming stripped 1 base from V and 0 bases from J, with 5 bases between. This CDR3 is built from 14 residues. Germline CDR1 is LGHNA and CDR2 is YNFKEQ. The CDR3 DNA reads as TGTGCCAGCAGCCAAGCCCTTAGCACAGATACGCAGTATTTT. It codes for CASSQALSTDTQYF.